Sequencing of this TCR beta chain was carried out in a study of T cells in tumors after PD-1 blockade. Sequenced by immunoSEQ multiplex PCR; TCRdb stores in-frame clones only, minus some. In the table there are tens of thousands of clones, around 77% of which are singletons. Template: tumor biopsy or peripheral blood genomic DNA, about 550-6,500 ng per sample. Per the germline V gene, CDR1 is SQVTM and CDR2 is ANQGSEA. V gave up 4 bases and J gave up 2 bases, with 9 bases separating them. The CDR3 covers 13 residues. The V call is TRBV29-1, the J call TRBJ2-4; TRBD1 might be the D (6 bases). The receptor comes from a human donor with basal cell carcinoma. The sequencing here drew on PBMCs, taken before anti-PD-1 treatment. For the CDR3, the DNA is TGCAGCGTTGCACAGGGATCCAAAAACATTCAGTACTTC. It is translated as CSVAQGSKNIQYF.